These 8 T cell receptor beta chains originate from one sample sequenced in a study of post-analysis software for immune sequencing data. Overall study results and limits: Elevated frequency relative to controls characterized 4 or 5 TRBV segments in patients, TRBV5-6, TRBV5-1 and TRBV20-1 among them.

Libraries were made from TCR beta cDNA, and they carried unique molecular identifiers. TCRdb fed the PCR reads into MiXCR, producing one record per CDR3 protein. The repertoire holds hundreds of thousands of distinct CDR3 sequences, with nearly 45% as singletons. No antigen has been identified for these receptors. The source material was blood. The receptor source for this set is a girl aged 5-17 years with multiple sclerosis.

V and J are TRBV9 and TRBJ2-7; D may be TRBD2 (5 bases). V was clipped by 0 bases and J by 7 bases, with 11 bases between them. CDR1 is SGDLS and CDR2 is YYNGEE in the germline V gene. The CDR3 loop spans 13 amino acids. The CDR3 sequence: CASSVEADWEQYF. The CDR3 nucleotides read TGTGCCAGCAGCGTAGAGGCGGACTGGGAGCAGTACTTC.

The genes are TRBV19 and TRBJ2-5, with no clear D. The CDR3 sequence is 13 residues long. V was cut by 1 base and J by 1 base, with 4 bases left in between. Germline V lookup: CDR1 LNHDA, CDR2 SQIVND (reference sequence). The CDR3 DNA is TGTGCCAGTAGTATAGGGGGCCAAGAGACCCAGTACTTC. Translating gives CASSIGGQETQYF.

The table lists this clonotype with a few counts. J is TRBJ2-1 and V is TRBV20-1; 7 nucleotides match TRBD2. In germline, CDR1 is DFQATT, CDR2 SNEGSKA (reference sequence). The CDR3 runs to 16 residues. J lost 4 bases, V lost 6 bases, and 15 bases had no gene match. The CDR3 here is CSAPAGGGGFYNEQFF. The CDR3 DNA sequence: TGCAGTGCCCCGGCGGGTGGCGGGGGATTTTACAATGAGCAGTTCTTC.

This clonotype came up a few times. J is TRBJ1-2 and V is TRBV10-3; D is perhaps TRBD1 (5 bases). V lost 0 bases and J 4 bases, leaving 6 bases between the germline ends. This CDR3 is 13 amino acids long. CDR1 ENHRY and CDR2 SYGVKD come from the germline V gene. CDR3 amino acids: CAISESRGYGYTF. In DNA form, the CDR3 reads TGTGCCATCAGTGAGTCAAGGGGCTATGGCTACACCTTC.

This clonotype has a handful of counts. This chain's CDR3 is CASSEGGAGANVLTF. The CDR3, as DNA: TGTGCCAGCAGTGAAGGGGGGGCTGGGGCCAACGTCCTGACTTTC. The gene calls are TRBV6-1 and TRBJ2-6; D may be TRBD2 (6 bases). The V gene lost 1 base and the J gene lost 2 bases, with 6 bases spanning the gap. This CDR3 spans 15 amino acids. Germline V gives CDR1 MNHNS, CDR2 SASEGT.

Turning to this clonotype: One end of the junction is discordant with germline, which a read error may explain. The chain combines TRBV5-5 with TRBJ2-1, with D uncertain. Germline V CDR1 and CDR2: SGHKS, YYEKEE (reference sequence). CDR3 length: 11 residues. For the CDR3, the DNA is TGTGTCAGCAGCTTGGCAGGATTTCAGTTCTTC. It yields the protein CVSSLAGFQFF.

The chain couples TRBV28 to TRBJ1-2, with D uncertain. The CDR3 totals 13 residues. Germline CDR1 reads MDHEN; CDR2 reads SYDVKM. V was clipped by 2 bases and J by 4 bases, with 8 bases between them. In nucleotides, the CDR3 is TGTGCCAGCAGTTTAACAACTGTCTATGGCTACACCTTC. Translating it yields CASSLTTVYGYTF.

This clonotype was seen once. V usage is TRBV28 and J usage is TRBJ2-7; D is unclear. Trimming removed 6 bases at V and 1 base at J, with 7 bases between. Looked up from germline, CDR1 is MDHEN and CDR2 is SYDVKM. The CDR3 is 12 residues long. The CDR3 loop reads CASREESYEQYF. In DNA, the CDR3 is TGTGCCAGCAGAGAGGAGTCCTACGAGCAGTACTTC.